Listed below are T cell receptor beta chains from one sample, sequenced in a study of T cell changes during pregnancy in multiple sclerosis. The data were produced by immunoSEQ multiplex PCR, yet TCRdb's version contains in-frame clones alone and is incomplete. The table has about 100,000 clones, approximately 94% seen once; the top ten hold more than 0.8%. Material: peripheral blood, obtained before pregnancy. The receptors originated from a female donor with multiple sclerosis, enrolled in a pregnancy study. Both conserved end residues are part of each CDR3. A D gene is named only where the DNA matches it firmly. For some rows the clone size is stated as once, few or many, or as a class when expanded; others skip it.

clone_size,v_call,d_call,j_call,cdr3_nt,cdr3_aa
NA,TRBV11-2,NA,TRBJ1-3,TGTGCCAGCAGCTCCCCCCGCGGGGGTCCGGAAGGAAACACCATATATTTT,CASSSPRGGPEGNTIYF
NA,TRBV5-7,TRBD1,TRBJ1-1,TGTGCCAGCAGCTTTCCGGGACAGGGTATGAACACTGAAGCTTTCTTT,CASSFPGQGMNTEAFF
NA,TRBV7-8,NA,TRBJ1-2,TGTGCCAGCAGCTTGGGGCTTAACTATGGCTACACCTTC,CASSLGLNYGYTF
NA,TRBV7-9,TRBD1,TRBJ1-1,TGTGCCAGCAGCCCGCCGGACAGGAAAAGGAGGGTGAACACTGAAGCTTTCTTT,CASSPPDRKRRVNTEAFF
NA,TRBV27,TRBD1,TRBJ2-7,TGTGCCAGCAGGCGCGCCGGGACAGGGGACGAGCAGTACTTC,CASRRAGTGDEQYF
NA,TRBV5-4,TRBD2,TRBJ2-3,TGTGCCAGCAGCTCCCCTAGCGGGAGGGGCGCAGATACGCAGTATTTT,CASSSPSGRGADTQYF
NA,TRBV18,TRBD2,TRBJ2-3,TGTGCCAGCTCACCAGTTCCCCTAGCGGGAACAAGCACAGATACGCAGTATTTT,CASSPVPLAGTSTDTQYF
NA,TRBV6-6,TRBD2,TRBJ2-2,TGTGCCAGCAGTTGGATAGCGGGAGGCCACACCGGGGAGCTGTTTTTT,CASSWIAGGHTGELFF
once,TRBV14,TRBD1,TRBJ1-4,TGTGCCAGCAGTCGCTACAGGGGTACTAATGAAAAACTGTTTTTT,CASSRYRGTNEKLFF
NA,TRBV19,NA,TRBJ2-2,TGTGCCAGTAGTATAACTGAGTGGTCGGGGGCCGGGGAGCTGTTTTTT,CASSITEWSGAGELFF
NA,TRBV28,NA,TRBJ2-2,TGTGCCAGCAGTTTTAAGGGACAACCGAACACCGGGGAGCTGTTTTTT,CASSFKGQPNTGELFF
NA,TRBV29-1,TRBD1,TRBJ2-3,TGCAGCGTTGAAGGACAGGGGAGCACAGATACGCAGTATTTT,CSVEGQGSTDTQYF
NA,TRBV11-1,NA,TRBJ2-1,TGTGCCAGCAGCTCCCGTCAGGGTGGGCTCAGCAATGAGCAGTTCTTC,CASSSRQGGLSNEQFF
NA,TRBV21-1,NA,TRBJ2-7,TGTGCCAGCAGCACAGGACAGGAGGCCCTCTGCGATTACGAGCAGTACTTC,CASSTGQEALCDYEQYF
NA,TRBV29-1,TRBD2,TRBJ2-1,TGCAGCGTTCGTCTAGCGGGCTACAATGAGCAGTTCTTC,CSVRLAGYNEQFF
NA,TRBV6-5,NA,TRBJ1-5,TGTGCCAGCAGGGGTCAGGGCGCGATGAAGCCCCAGCATTTT,CASRGQGAMKPQHF
once,TRBV11-1,NA,TRBJ1-2,TGTGCCAGCAGCTTAGGGCCGCTCCTCTATGGCTACACCTTC,CASSLGPLLYGYTF
NA,TRBV5-1,TRBD1,TRBJ1-5,TGCGCCAGCAGCTTGGGGGGACAGGGCAATCAGCCCCAGCATTTT,CASSLGGQGNQPQHF
NA,TRBV28,TRBD2,TRBJ2-5,TGTGCCAGCAGTTTACTCGGGACTAGCGGACTCAGTGGGGAGACCCAGTACTTC,CASSLLGTSGLSGETQYF
NA,TRBV19,TRBD1,TRBJ1-3,TGTGCCAGTAGTTTATCCCGGGACAGGGGAGAGGGCTCTGGAAACACCATATATTTT,CASSLSRDRGEGSGNTIYF
NA,TRBV4-2,NA,TRBJ2-7,TGTGCCAGCCCCAGGGAGGCGGGGAGCTCCTACGAGCAGTACTTC,CASPREAGSSYEQYF
NA,TRBV2,NA,TRBJ1-4,TGTGCCAGCAGTGACTTCCCTATCCAGCGTAATGAAAAACTGTTTTTT,CASSDFPIQRNEKLFF
once,TRBV5-1,NA,TRBJ2-3,TGCGCCAGCCAAGACTCCTACTTTAGCACAGATACGCAGTATTTT,CASQDSYFSTDTQYF
NA,TRBV30,NA,TRBJ1-6,TGTGCCTGGAGTGTGGGACGGCAGGGGAAGAATTCACCCCTCCACTTT,CAWSVGRQGKNSPLHF
NA,TRBV10-2,NA,TRBJ1-1,TGCGCCAGTAGAGACACTGAAGCTTTCTTT,CASRDTEAFF
NA,TRBV5-1,TRBD1,TRBJ1-1,TGCGCCAGCAGCCACCAGACAGGGTCGAACACTGAAGCTTTCTTT,CASSHQTGSNTEAFF
NA,TRBV29-1,TRBD1,TRBJ2-2,TGCAGCGTTGAAGAAGAGGGGACAGCCTCGAACACCGGGGAGCTGTTTTTT,CSVEEEGTASNTGELFF
NA,TRBV25-1,TRBD1,TRBJ1-3,TGTGCCAGCAGTGAGACAGGGGCTACTGGAAACACCATATATTTT,CASSETGATGNTIYF
NA,TRBV7-9,TRBD1,TRBJ2-7,TGTGCCAGCAGCTTACCAGCCAGGACAGGGTATAGGTACGAGCAGTACTTC,CASSLPARTGYRYEQYF
once,TRBV6-1,TRBD2,TRBJ2-7,TGTGCCAGCAGGGGACTAGCTAGGTACGAGCAGTACTTC,CASRGLARYEQYF
NA,TRBV6-1,NA,TRBJ1-4,TGTGCCAGCAGTCAAAACAGGGCAACTAATGAAAAACTGTTTTTT,CASSQNRATNEKLFF
NA,TRBV7-6,NA,TRBJ2-1,TGTGCCAGCAGCCGGTCCAGGGTCTCCTACAATGAGCAGTTCTTC,CASSRSRVSYNEQFF
NA,TRBV19,NA,TRBJ1-1,TGTGCCAGTAGTATTTTTGTGGCGAACACTGAAGCTTTCTTT,CASSIFVANTEAFF
NA,TRBV27,NA,TRBJ2-7,TGTGCCAGCAGTTTAATGGGGAGGGAGCAGTACTTC,CASSLMGREQYF
NA,TRBV27,NA,TRBJ1-1,TGTGCCAGCAGTTTAACGGTTCGCACTGAAGCTTTCTTT,CASSLTVRTEAFF
NA,TRBV7-2,NA,TRBJ1-1,TGTGCCAGCAGCTTCCCCCGCACACCGAACACTGAAGCTTTCTTT,CASSFPRTPNTEAFF
NA,TRBV28,TRBD1,TRBJ2-7,TGTGCCAGCAGTTTGGACTCAGGGGGCCGCGAGCAGTACTTC,CASSLDSGGREQYF
NA,TRBV5-1,NA,TRBJ2-5,TGCGCCAGCAGCCCCCTGACAGGTCTCCAAGAGACCCAGTACTTC,CASSPLTGLQETQYF
NA,TRBV6-1,NA,TRBJ1-1,TGTGCCAGCAGGGGACTTGGGCCGCGAAACACTGAAGCTTTCTTT,CASRGLGPRNTEAFF
NA,TRBV5-1,TRBD1,TRBJ1-3,TGCGCCAGCAGCTTTACTGGACAGGGGAGAAACACCATATATTTT,CASSFTGQGRNTIYF
NA,TRBV18,NA,TRBJ1-2,TGTGCCAGCTCATCTGGCTCCGGACAGATCTATGGCTACACCTTC,CASSSGSGQIYGYTF
NA,TRBV28,TRBD1,TRBJ2-1,TGTGCCAGCACATCGACAGGGGACAATGAGCAGTTCTTC,CASTSTGDNEQFF
NA,TRBV4-2,TRBD2,TRBJ2-1,TGTGCCAGCAGCCAAGGGGGTAGCGGGGCCTCCTACAATGAGCAGTTCTTC,CASSQGGSGASYNEQFF
once,TRBV6-4,TRBD1,TRBJ2-1,TGTGCCAGCAGCGGACAGGGCGCCCGCTACAATGAGCAGTTCTTC,CASSGQGARYNEQFF
NA,TRBV27,NA,TRBJ2-5,TGTGCCAGCAGCCAGGGCAGGGGAGAGACCCAGTACTTC,CASSQGRGETQYF
NA,TRBV28,NA,TRBJ1-5,TGTGCCAGCAGTTTACAAGGACAAATCAATCAGCCCCAGCATTTT,CASSLQGQINQPQHF
NA,TRBV25-1,NA,TRBJ1-1,TGTGCCAGCAGGGGACATTTGAACACTGAAGCTTTCTTT,CASRGHLNTEAFF
few,TRBV18,TRBD1,TRBJ1-2,TGTGCCAGCTCACGGGACAGTGACTATGGCTACACCTTC,CASSRDSDYGYTF
NA,TRBV9,NA,TRBJ2-5,TGTGCCAGCAGCGTGGCTCTAGGGGGACAAGAGACCCAGTACTTC,CASSVALGGQETQYF
once,TRBV29-1,TRBD1,TRBJ1-1,TGCAGCGCAGGACAGGGGGGATACACTGAAGCTTTCTTT,CSAGQGGYTEAFF
NA,TRBV4-1,TRBD1,TRBJ1-2,TGCGCCAGCAGCCAAGTTTCGACAGGGAACTATGGCTACACCTTC,CASSQVSTGNYGYTF
NA,TRBV11-2,NA,TRBJ2-2,TGTGCCAGCAGCTTCCGGTACACCGGGGAGCTGTTTTTT,CASSFRYTGELFF
NA,TRBV11-2,NA,TRBJ1-1,TGTGCCAGCAGCTTGGCGGGGGCGGTGAACACTGAAGCTTTCTTT,CASSLAGAVNTEAFF
NA,TRBV6-6,NA,TRBJ2-7,TGTGCCAGCAGTAGGACAACCTACGAGCAGTACTTC,CASSRTTYEQYF
NA,TRBV2,NA,TRBJ2-1,TGTGCCAGCAGTGAAGATAGCCTACTCGACTCCTACAATGAGCAGTTCTTC,CASSEDSLLDSYNEQFF